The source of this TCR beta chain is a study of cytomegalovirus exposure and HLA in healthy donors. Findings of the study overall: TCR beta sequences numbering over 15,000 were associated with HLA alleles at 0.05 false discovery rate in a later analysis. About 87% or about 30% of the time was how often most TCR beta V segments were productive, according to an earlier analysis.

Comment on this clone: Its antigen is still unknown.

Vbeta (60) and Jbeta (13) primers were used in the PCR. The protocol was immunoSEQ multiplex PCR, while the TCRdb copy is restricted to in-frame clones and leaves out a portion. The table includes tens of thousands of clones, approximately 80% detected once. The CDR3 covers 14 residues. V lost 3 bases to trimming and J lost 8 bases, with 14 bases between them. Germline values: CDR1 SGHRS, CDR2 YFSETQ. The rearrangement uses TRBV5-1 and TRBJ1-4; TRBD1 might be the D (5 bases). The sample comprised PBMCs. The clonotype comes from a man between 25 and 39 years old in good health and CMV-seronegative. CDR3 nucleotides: TGCGCCAGCAGCTCAGACCTAGGGGCGGAAAAACTGTTTTTT. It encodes CASSSDLGAEKLFF.